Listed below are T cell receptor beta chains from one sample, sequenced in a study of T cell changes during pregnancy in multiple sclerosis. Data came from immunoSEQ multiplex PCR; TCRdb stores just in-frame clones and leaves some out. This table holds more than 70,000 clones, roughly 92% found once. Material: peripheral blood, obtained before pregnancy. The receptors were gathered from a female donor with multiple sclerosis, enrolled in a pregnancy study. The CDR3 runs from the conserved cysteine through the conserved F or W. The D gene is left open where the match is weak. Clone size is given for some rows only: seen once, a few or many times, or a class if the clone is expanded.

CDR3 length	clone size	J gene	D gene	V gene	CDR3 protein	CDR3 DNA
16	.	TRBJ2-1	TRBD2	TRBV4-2	CASSQVLREVYNEQFF	TGTGCCAGCAGCCAAGTTTTGCGGGAGGTCTACAATGAGCAGTTCTTC
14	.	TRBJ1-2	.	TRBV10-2	CASTLPRGARGYTF	TGCGCCAGCACCCTCCCCCGGGGGGCGCGTGGCTACACCTTC
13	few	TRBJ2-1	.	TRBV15	CATSPTSTHEQFF	TGTGCCACCAGCCCCACGAGTACCCATGAGCAGTTCTTC
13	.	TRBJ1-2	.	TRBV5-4	CASSLQDSYGYTF	TGTGCCAGCAGCTTGCAGGACAGCTATGGCTACACCTTC
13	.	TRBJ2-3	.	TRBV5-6	CASRFGVGDTQYF	TGTGCCAGCAGATTTGGAGTTGGGGATACGCAGTATTTT
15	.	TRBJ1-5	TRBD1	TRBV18	CASSPFSGGDQPQHF	TGTGCCAGCTCACCATTTTCAGGGGGCGATCAGCCCCAGCATTTT
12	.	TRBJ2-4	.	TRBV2	CASSEPPLEGYF	TGTGCCAGCAGTGAACCCCCCCTAGAGGGGTACTTC
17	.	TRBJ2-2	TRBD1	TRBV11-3	CASNPRTGGSNTGELFF	TGTGCCAGCAACCCTAGGACAGGGGGCTCGAACACCGGGGAGCTGTTTTTT
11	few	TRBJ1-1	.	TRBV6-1	CASFGNPEAFF	TGTGCCAGCTTCGGGAATCCTGAAGCTTTCTTT
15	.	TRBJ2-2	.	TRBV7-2	CASSPTVSNTGELFF	TGTGCCAGCAGCCCGACAGTATCGAACACCGGGGAGCTGTTTTTT
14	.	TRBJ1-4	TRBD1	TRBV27	CASSHRGPNEKLFF	TGTGCCAGCAGCCACAGGGGTCCTAATGAAAAACTGTTTTTT
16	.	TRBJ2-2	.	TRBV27	CASRTGGRTNTGELFF	TGTGCCAGCAGGACCGGTGGGCGGACTAACACCGGGGAGCTGTTTTTT
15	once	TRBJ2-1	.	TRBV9	CASSVSPAGGDEQFF	TGTGCCAGCAGCGTATCGCCCGCGGGTGGGGATGAGCAGTTCTTC
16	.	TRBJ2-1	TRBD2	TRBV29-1	CSVEGVAGLLYNEQFF	TGCAGCGTTGAAGGAGTAGCGGGCCTTCTATACAATGAGCAGTTCTTC
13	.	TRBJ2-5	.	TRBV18	CASSSRGQETQYF	TGTGCCAGCTCAAGTCGGGGCCAAGAGACCCAGTACTTC